The 23 T cell receptor beta chains listed next were all sequenced from one sample in a study of cytomegalovirus exposure and HLA in healthy donors. Use of 60 Vbeta and 13 Jbeta primers characterized the PCR. Produced via immunoSEQ multiplex PCR; TCRdb's table is partial and in-frame only. Found here are 130,000 or so clones, roughly three fifths of them singletons; the top ten hold around 6%. The sequenced sample was PBMCs. The receptors shown here come from a woman in her sixties in good health and CMV-seronegative.

The chain employs TRBV5-8 and TRBJ1-5, with a possible D match to TRBD1 (5 bases). This CDR3 is 15 amino acids long. The germline CDR1 and CDR2 sequences are SGHTS and YDEGEE. The V gene lost 4 bases and the J gene lost 0 bases, with 11 bases spanning the gap. The CDR3 here is CASSPGVLSNQPQHF. In DNA form, the CDR3 reads TGTGCCAGCAGCCCGGGGGTCCTTAGCAATCAGCCCCAGCATTTT.

The CDR3 sequence: CASSDSRLAGVIGELFF. CDR3 nucleotide sequence: TGTGCCAGCAGTGATTCGCGGCTAGCGGGAGTCATCGGGGAGCTGTTTTTT. This sequence joins TRBV2 and TRBJ2-2, with 10 bases identical to TRBD2. Trimming at V came to 3 bases and at J to 7 bases, leaving 11 bases not matched to a gene. The CDR3 runs to 17 residues. In germline, CDR1 is SNHLY, CDR2 FYNNEI.

The chain combines TRBV29-1 with TRBJ1-6; possibly TRBD1 for D (6 bases). Between the trimmed V and J ends, which lost 5 bases and 9 bases, there was a span of 14 bases. The CDR3 totals 13 residues. Germline-derived CDR1 and CDR2 are SQVTM and ANQGSEA. The CDR3, as DNA: TGCAGCGTTTCACAGGGAAGGGGTTCACCCCTCCACTTT. It codes for CSVSQGRGSPLHF.

The V gene is TRBV6-5, the J gene TRBJ2-5; D might be TRBD1 (5 bases). The J call may not be correct, given that the DNA end is closer to TRBJ2-7. Germline assignment: CDR1 MNHEY and CDR2 SVGAGI. The CDR3 has 13 residues. CDR3 sequence reads: CASSPQGSYEQYF. CDR3 nucleotides: TGTGCCAGCAGTCCGCAGGGTTCCTACGAGCAGTACTTC.

The rearrangement links TRBV21-1 to TRBJ2-5; the table's D call of TRBD2 was not tested on the DNA. TRBV21-1 is designated a pseudogene. The CDR3 loop spans 14 amino acids. The CDR3 coding sequence is TGTGCCAGCGAAGGTAAGGACTTCCAAGAGACCCAGTACTTC. Its protein product is CASEGKDFQETQYF.

V gene TRBV9 combines with J gene TRBJ1-5; TRBD1 is a possible D gene (6 bases). The length of the CDR3 is 14 residues. The V end was cut by 8 bases, the J end by 0 bases, with 12 bases between. Germline CDR1 is SGDLS and CDR2 is YYNGEE. The CDR3 region is CARRPGDSNQPQHF. Written as DNA, the CDR3 is TGTGCCAGACGCCCAGGGGATAGCAATCAGCCCCAGCATTTT.

The rearrangement links TRBV19 to TRBJ2-1, with TRBD1 as a possible D gene (5 bases). The CDR3 runs 15 residues. Germline loops: CDR1 LNHDA, CDR2 SQIVND (reference sequence). V was cut by 4 bases and J by 9 bases, with 19 bases left in between. CDR3 DNA sequence: TGTGCCAGTAGTAGACAGCGTACAGCACTGGGTGAGCAGTTCTTC. Protein sequence: CASSRQRTALGEQFF.

The V gene is TRBV5-4, the J gene TRBJ1-1; 8 bases map to TRBD1. Germline V lookup: CDR1 SGHNT, CDR2 YYREEE (reference sequence). V gave up 1 base and J gave up 4 bases; unmatched junction bases: 0. CDR3 length: 13 residues. CDR3 residues: CASSLTGGTEAFF. DNA for the CDR3: TGTGCCAGCAGCTTGACAGGGGGCACTGAAGCTTTCTTT.

The chain employs TRBV7-3 and TRBJ2-3, with 8 bases that match TRBD2. The CDR3 is 15 residues long. V dropped 2 bases and J dropped 6; count of bases not matched to a gene: 7. The germline gives CDR1 SGHTA, CDR2 FQGTGA. The CDR3 loop reads CASSLGRGDWDTQYF. The CDR3 DNA is TGTGCCAGCAGCTTAGGGCGGGGGGATTGGGATACGCAGTATTTT.

The chain has TRBV5-1 and TRBJ1-2; D is ambiguous. V was pared by 4 bases and J by 8 bases, with 18 bases between. The CDR3 spans 14 residues. Germline V gene data show CDR1 as SGHRS and CDR2 as YFSETQ. The CDR3 DNA reads as TGCGCCAGCAGCCCCATCCGGGATGCCGACGGCTACACCTTC. Its translation is CASSPIRDADGYTF.

This clone has a handful of counts. The genes are TRBV5-1 and TRBJ2-2, with D unresolved. Germline V gene lookup returns CDR1 SGHRS and CDR2 YFSETQ. This CDR3 region has 15 residues. Trimming stripped 1 base from V and 0 bases from J, with 7 bases between. CDR3 in amino acids: CASSLNTPNTGELFF. CDR3 sequence (DNA): TGCGCCAGCAGCTTGAACACCCCGAACACCGGGGAGCTGTTTTTT.

The rearrangement joins TRBV19 to TRBJ1-1; TRBD1 agrees at 7 bases. In germline, CDR1 is LNHDA, CDR2 SQIVND (reference sequence). The CDR3 loop spans 13 amino acids. Unmatched junction bases numbered 9, after V lost 3 bases and J lost 11 bases. The CDR3 bases are TGTGCCAGTAGTATTGGGACAGCCCAGAGGGCTTTCTTT. Protein sequence: CASSIGTAQRAFF.

Details on this clone: The junction shows a germline mismatch at one end, possibly a read error. The J gene is TRBJ2-5, the V gene TRBV15; tentatively, D is TRBD2 (6 bases). Germline loops: CDR1 LNHNV, CDR2 YYDKDF (reference sequence). The CDR3 is 14 amino acids. The CDR3 DNA reads TGTGCCACCAGCAGAGCGTTAGCGGAAGAGGCCCAGTACTTC. It translates to CATSRALAEEAQYF. Based on the CDR3 plus reference TRBV15 and TRBJ2-5, the full variable domain is DAMVIQNPRYQVTQFGKPVTLSCSQTLNHNVMYWYQQKSSQAPKLLFHYYDKDFNNEADTPDNFQSRRPNTSFCFLDIRSPGLGDTAMYLCATSRALAEEAQYFGPGTRLLVL.

This clone was counted only a few times. J is TRBJ1-6 and V is TRBV9; no clear D gene. CDR3 length: 16 residues. The V gene lost 0 bases and the J gene lost 7 bases, with 14 bases spanning the gap. The germline gives CDR1 SGDLS, CDR2 YYNGEE. The CDR3 region is CASSVGGSGKNSPLHF. CDR3 sequence (DNA): TGTGCCAGCAGCGTAGGAGGGAGTGGGAAAAATTCACCCCTCCACTTT.

V is TRBV9 and J is TRBJ2-1, with 12 bases aligning to TRBD2. After removal of 3 bases from V and 6 bases from J, the junction contained 4 bases not matched to a gene. This CDR3 spans 15 amino acids. The germline V gene encodes CDR1 SGDLS and CDR2 YYNGEE. The CDR3 sequence is CASSALAGGSNEQFF. In nucleotides, the CDR3 is TGTGCCAGCAGCGCACTAGCGGGGGGTTCCAATGAGCAGTTCTTC.

The rearrangement links TRBV28 to TRBJ2-7; perhaps TRBD2 as D (6 bases). The CDR3 is 14 amino acids. Per germline, CDR1 MDHEN and CDR2 SYDVKM. V was pared by 6 bases and J by 1 base, with 13 bases between. The CDR3 protein is CASREGPASYEQYF. In DNA, the CDR3 is TGTGCCAGCAGGGAGGGGCCAGCTTCCTACGAGCAGTACTTC.

The rearrangement uses TRBV28 and TRBJ2-3; 7 positions agree with TRBD1. With V trimmed by 7 bases and J by 4 bases, 5 bases remained unmatched. CDR1 and CDR2 from the germline V gene are MDHEN and SYDVKM. There are 13 residues in the CDR3. As DNA, the CDR3 is TGTGCCAGCACCCCTCAGGGGGCAGATACGCAGTATTTT. Residues: CASTPQGADTQYF.

This chain joins TRBV7-2 and TRBJ2-2; no reliable D call. Germline CDR1 reads SGHTA; CDR2 reads FQGNSA. V was cut by 2 bases and J by 5 bases, with 6 bases left in between. The CDR3 is 13 residues long. The CDR3 here is CASSLYGTGELFF. CDR3 coding DNA: TGTGCCAGCAGCTTATACGGGACCGGGGAGCTGTTTTTT.

V is TRBV7-9 and J is TRBJ1-1; D is unresolved. The CDR3 spans 13 residues. V lost 7 bases and J lost 0, with 9 bases in between. Germline loops: CDR1 SEHNR, CDR2 FQNEAQ (reference sequence). CDR3 nucleotide sequence: TGTGCCAGCACCTTTAGCGTGAACACTGAAGCTTTCTTT. Amino acids: CASTFSVNTEAFF. The full variable domain, with the rest looked up from reference TRBV7-9 and TRBJ1-1, is DTGVSQNPRHKITKRGQNVTFRCDPISEHNRLYWYRQTLGQGPEFLTYFQNEAQLEKSRLLSDRFSAERPKGSFSTLEIQRTEQGDSAMYLCASTFSVNTEAFFGQGTRLTVV.

This rearrangement joins TRBV23-1 to TRBJ2-7; 7 bases agree with TRBD1. TRBV23-1 is noted as an ORF with a role that remains uncertain. The J segment lost 7 bases and the V segment lost 4 bases, leaving 19 bases of the junction unmatched. The CDR3 consists of 17 residues. This CDR3 reads CASSPEFARDSYLEQYF. The DNA for the CDR3 is TGCGCCAGCAGTCCAGAATTTGCCCGGGACAGCTATTTGGAGCAGTACTTC.

The gene calls are TRBV4-2 and TRBJ2-7; 8 nucleotides agree with TRBD2. With V trimmed by 4 bases and J by 2 bases, 10 bases remained unmatched. Per the germline V gene, CDR1 is LGHNA and CDR2 is YNFKEQ. The CDR3 has 16 residues. The CDR3 is CASSLLSGGSAYEQYF. The CDR3 nucleotides read TGTGCCAGCAGCCTCCTATCGGGAGGGTCTGCCTACGAGCAGTACTTC.

This chain joins TRBV9 and TRBJ1-2, with 11 bases that match TRBD1. The CDR3 consists of 16 residues. Per germline, CDR1 SGDLS and CDR2 YYNGEE. J lost 8 bases, V lost 0 bases, and 9 bases had no gene match. CDR3 DNA sequence: TGTGCCAGCAGCGTAGGCCACACGGACAGGGGGCAAGGCTACACCTTC. Translated, it gives CASSVGHTDRGQGYTF.

This clone was observed once. The V and J genes are TRBV13 and TRBJ2-7; 15 bases map to TRBD2. The CDR3 consists of 16 residues. J gave up 5 bases and V 5 bases, and 7 bases lay outside the gene matches. Germline assignment: CDR1 PRHDT and CDR2 FYEKMQ (reference sequence). The CDR3 protein is CASSTGLAGGFHEQYF. DNA of the CDR3: TGTGCCAGCAGCACCGGACTAGCGGGGGGGTTTCACGAGCAGTACTTC.